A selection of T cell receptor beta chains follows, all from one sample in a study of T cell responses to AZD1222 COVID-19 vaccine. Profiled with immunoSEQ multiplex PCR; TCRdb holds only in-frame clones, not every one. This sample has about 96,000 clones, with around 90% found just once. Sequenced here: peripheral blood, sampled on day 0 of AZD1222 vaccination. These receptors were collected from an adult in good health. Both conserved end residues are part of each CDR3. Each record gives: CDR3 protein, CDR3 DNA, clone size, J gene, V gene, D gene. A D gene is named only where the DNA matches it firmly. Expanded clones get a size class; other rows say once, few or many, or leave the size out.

CDR3: CASSLDRGNQPQHF
DNA: TGTGCCAGCAGCTTAGATCGGGGCAATCAGCCCCAGCATTTT
size: .
J: TRBJ1-5
V: TRBV7-2
D: .

CDR3: CASRLGQGGDTQYF
DNA: TGTGCCAGTAGACTAGGACAGGGTGGAGATACGCAGTATTTT
size: once
J: TRBJ2-3
V: TRBV19
D: TRBD1

CDR3: CASSRWGSEETQYF
DNA: TGTGCCAGCTCCCGGTGGGGTTCTGAGGAGACCCAGTACTTC
size: .
J: TRBJ2-5
V: TRBV7-9
D: .

CDR3: CASSLSGQGADEQYF
DNA: TGTGCCAGCAGTTTATCCGGACAGGGGGCCGACGAGCAGTACTTC
size: .
J: TRBJ2-7
V: TRBV28
D: TRBD1

CDR3: CASSLGDGYGYTF
DNA: TGTGCCAGCAGCTTGGGGGACGGGTATGGCTACACCTTC
size: .
J: TRBJ1-2
V: TRBV11-2
D: .

CDR3: CATSVASGRMDEQFF
DNA: TGTGCCACCAGTGTTGCTAGCGGGAGGATGGATGAGCAGTTCTTC
size: .
J: TRBJ2-1
V: TRBV24-1
D: TRBD2

CDR3: CASSYPGARGNEQFF
DNA: TGTGCCAGCAGTTACCCCGGCGCCAGGGGGAATGAGCAGTTCTTC
size: .
J: TRBJ2-1
V: TRBV6-5
D: TRBD1

CDR3: CASSRQETQYF
DNA: TGTGCCAGCTCCCGGCAAGAGACCCAGTACTTC
size: once
J: TRBJ2-5
V: TRBV18
D: .

CDR3: CAISESGTANEKLFF
DNA: TGTGCCATCAGTGAGTCAGGGACAGCTAATGAAAAACTGTTTTTT
size: .
J: TRBJ1-4
V: TRBV10-3
D: TRBD1

CDR3: CASSAYRSGQDTGELFF
DNA: TGTGCCAGCAGCGCGTACCGGTCGGGACAGGACACCGGGGAGCTGTTTTTT
size: once
J: TRBJ2-2
V: TRBV9
D: TRBD1

CDR3: CASSSVTGAKNIQYF
DNA: TGTGCCAGCAGCTCCGTGACAGGGGCCAAAAACATTCAGTACTTC
size: .
J: TRBJ2-4
V: TRBV11-1
D: TRBD1

CDR3: CASSPKNSGLLQGLEQYF
DNA: TGTGCCAGCTCGCCTAAGAATTCCGGGCTACTCCAGGGGCTCGAGCAGTACTTC
size: once
J: TRBJ2-7
V: TRBV18
D: .

CDR3: CASRPGQGRIVYGYTF
DNA: TGCGCCAGCAGGCCGGGACAGGGAAGAATTGTCTATGGCTACACCTTC
size: .
J: TRBJ1-2
V: TRBV10-1
D: TRBD1

CDR3: CASSWPLAGVFNEQFF
DNA: TGTGCCAGCAGCTGGCCACTAGCGGGAGTATTCAATGAGCAGTTCTTC
size: .
J: TRBJ2-1
V: TRBV5-4
D: TRBD2

CDR3: CASSSSNSGANVLTF
DNA: TGTGCCAGCAGCTCTTCTAACTCTGGGGCCAACGTCCTGACTTTC
size: .
J: TRBJ2-6
V: TRBV7-9
D: .

CDR3: CASSLARGRTGELFF
DNA: TGTGCCAGCAGCTTAGCTAGGGGGCGCACCGGGGAGCTGTTTTTT
size: .
J: TRBJ2-2
V: TRBV7-8
D: TRBD1

CDR3: CASSHPGQGYEQYF
DNA: TGTGCCAGCAGCCACCCGGGACAGGGGTACGAGCAGTACTTC
size: .
J: TRBJ2-7
V: TRBV7-2
D: TRBD1

CDR3: CASSSEPGRSYEQYF
DNA: TGTGCCAGCAGCTCGGAACCGGGACGAAGCTACGAGCAGTACTTC
size: .
J: TRBJ2-7
V: TRBV5-4
D: .

CDR3: CASRTSGVRDTQYF
DNA: TGTGCCAGCAGGACTAGCGGGGTCAGGGATACGCAGTATTTT
size: .
J: TRBJ2-3
V: TRBV27
D: TRBD2

CDR3: CASSLMGGFGYTF
DNA: TGTGCCAGCAGCTTAATGGGGGGCTTTGGCTACACCTTC
size: .
J: TRBJ1-2
V: TRBV7-3
D: .

CDR3: CASSLSLRVMEQYF
DNA: TGTGCCAGCAGTTTATCGCTCCGGGTGATGGAGCAGTACTTC
size: few
J: TRBJ2-7
V: TRBV27
D: .

CDR3: CASSSSQLSGRPGSGELFF
DNA: TGCGCCAGCAGCTCCTCTCAGTTGAGCGGGAGGCCCGGGAGCGGGGAGCTGTTTTTT
size: .
J: TRBJ2-2
V: TRBV5-1
D: TRBD2

CDR3: CASSPGTGSGEQYF
DNA: TGTGCCAGCAGCCCCGGGACAGGGTCGGGCGAGCAGTACTTC
size: .
J: TRBJ2-7
V: TRBV7-3
D: TRBD1

CDR3: CASSSGPISYEQYF
DNA: TGTGCCAGCAGTTCCGGGCCCATATCCTACGAGCAGTACTTC
size: once
J: TRBJ2-7
V: TRBV28
D: .

CDR3: CASSEGHRGHPQHF
DNA: TGTGCCAGCAGCGAGGGTCACAGGGGGCATCCCCAGCATTTT
size: .
J: TRBJ1-5
V: TRBV16
D: TRBD1

CDR3: CASSSPGSYGYTF
DNA: TGTGCCAGCAGTTCACCAGGGAGCTATGGCTACACCTTC
size: .
J: TRBJ1-2
V: TRBV25-1
D: .

CDR3: CASSSYRGRKDTEAFF
DNA: TGTGCCAGCAGTTCTTACAGGGGGCGCAAAGACACTGAAGCTTTCTTT
size: .
J: TRBJ1-1
V: TRBV6-2/TRBV6-3
D: TRBD1

CDR3: CASSLTSAGDTQYF
DNA: TGTGCCAGCAGCCTGACTAGCGCTGGGGATACGCAGTATTTT
size: .
J: TRBJ2-3
V: TRBV7-2
D: TRBD2

CDR3: CASSPPSSYEQYF
DNA: TGTGCCAGCAGTCCCCCGAGCTCCTACGAGCAGTACTTC
size: .
J: TRBJ2-7
V: TRBV12-3/TRBV12-4
D: .

CDR3: CASSSRTGRVQETQYF
DNA: TGTGCCAGCAGTTCAAGGACAGGGAGGGTCCAAGAGACCCAGTACTTC
size: .
J: TRBJ2-5
V: TRBV28
D: .

CDR3: CASSSTGNSPLHF
DNA: TGTGCCAGCAGCAGTACAGGGAATTCACCCCTCCACTTT
size: once
J: TRBJ1-6
V: TRBV5-4
D: .

CDR3: CASSLSGRQTGELFF
DNA: TGTGCCAGCAGTCTTAGCGGGAGACAAACCGGGGAGCTGTTTTTT
size: .
J: TRBJ2-2
V: TRBV6-5
D: TRBD2

CDR3: CASSLSGSHVGRDTDTQYF
DNA: TGTGCCAGCAGCCTCAGTGGTTCCCACGTGGGGCGGGACACAGATACGCAGTATTTT
size: .
J: TRBJ2-3
V: TRBV9
D: .

CDR3: CASSQGGGNSYNEQFF
DNA: TGCGCCAGCAGCCAAGGAGGGGGGAACTCCTACAATGAGCAGTTCTTC
size: .
J: TRBJ2-1
V: TRBV4-3
D: .

CDR3: CASSSDPMVGEKLFF
DNA: TGTGCCAGCAGCTCGGACCCGATGGTAGGTGAAAAACTGTTTTTT
size: .
J: TRBJ1-4
V: TRBV11-3
D: .

CDR3: CASSPKETQYF
DNA: TGTGCCAGCTCACCCAAAGAGACCCAGTACTTC
size: .
J: TRBJ2-5
V: TRBV18
D: .

CDR3: CASSYQISTGIHEQYF
DNA: TGTGCCAGCAGTTACCAGATTTCGACAGGGATCCACGAGCAGTACTTC
size: .
J: TRBJ2-7
V: TRBV6-5
D: TRBD1

CDR3: CATSASGQGQPQHF
DNA: TGTGCCACCAGTGCGTCAGGGCAAGGACAGCCCCAGCATTTT
size: .
J: TRBJ1-5
V: TRBV24-1
D: .

CDR3: CASSPSGSSSYNEQFF
DNA: TGTGCCAGCAGCCCATCGGGGTCCTCGTCCTACAATGAGCAGTTCTTC
size: .
J: TRBJ2-1
V: TRBV9
D: .

CDR3: CASSRNTGELFF
DNA: TGTGCCAGCAGTAGAAACACCGGGGAGCTGTTTTTT
size: .
J: TRBJ2-2
V: TRBV6-5
D: .

CDR3: CASSQDGTWTGELFF
DNA: TGTGCCAGCAGCCAAGATGGGACGTGGACCGGGGAGCTGTTTTTT
size: .
J: TRBJ2-2
V: TRBV3-1/TRBV3-2
D: .

CDR3: CASSLGQGNQPQHF
DNA: TGTGCCAGCAGTCTCGGACAGGGGAATCAGCCCCAGCATTTT
size: .
J: TRBJ1-5
V: TRBV27
D: TRBD1

CDR3: CASSPGQGVLNQPQHF
DNA: TGTGCCAGCAGCCCGGGACAGGGGGTTCTCAATCAGCCCCAGCATTTT
size: .
J: TRBJ1-5
V: TRBV28
D: TRBD1

CDR3: CASSEALQAGGLEGYTF
DNA: TGTGCCAGCAGTGAAGCGCTTCAGGCAGGGGGATTGGAAGGCTACACCTTC
size: once
J: TRBJ1-2
V: TRBV2
D: TRBD1

CDR3: CAWSVRQVNNSPLHF
DNA: TGTGCCTGGAGTGTCCGGCAGGTTAATAATTCACCCCTCCACTTT
size: once
J: TRBJ1-6
V: TRBV30
D: .

CDR3: CASSRLDTYEQYF
DNA: TGTGCCAGCAGCCGATTAGACACCTACGAGCAGTACTTC
size: .
J: TRBJ2-7
V: TRBV3-1/TRBV3-2
D: .

CDR3: CGFERAGGDEQYF
DNA: TGTGGGTTTGAAAGGGCAGGGGGCGACGAGCAGTACTTC
size: once
J: TRBJ2-7
V: TRBV30
D: TRBD1

CDR3: CASSLHRGDEKLFF
DNA: TGTGCCAGCAGCCTCCACAGGGGGGATGAAAAACTGTTTTTT
size: few
J: TRBJ1-4
V: TRBV11-2
D: TRBD1

CDR3: CASSLAGTGAEKLFF
DNA: TGCGCCAGCAGCTTGGCCGGAACAGGGGCTGAAAAACTGTTTTTT
size: once
J: TRBJ1-4
V: TRBV5-1
D: TRBD1

CDR3: CASRLGDSISYEQYF
DNA: TGTGCCAGCAGGTTAGGCGACAGCATATCCTACGAGCAGTACTTC
size: .
J: TRBJ2-7
V: TRBV3-1/TRBV3-2
D: .

CDR3: CASSPQQGAGTEAFF
DNA: TGTGCCAGCTCACCACAACAGGGGGCAGGCACTGAAGCTTTCTTT
size: once
J: TRBJ1-1
V: TRBV18
D: TRBD1

CDR3: CASTKLAPEGDTQYF
DNA: TGTGCCAGCACTAAACTAGCGCCAGAGGGGGATACGCAGTATTTT
size: .
J: TRBJ2-3
V: TRBV6-5
D: TRBD2

CDR3: CASSAPDGTSTDTQYF
DNA: TGTGCCAGCAGCGCGCCTGACGGGACTAGCACAGATACGCAGTATTTT
size: .
J: TRBJ2-3
V: TRBV9
D: .

CDR3: CAWALGHLAYF
DNA: TGTGCCTGGGCCTTAGGACACCTAGCGTATTTT
size: .
J: TRBJ2-3
V: TRBV30
D: .

CDR3: CASSFEGLGRGEQFF
DNA: TGTGCCAGCAGCTTCGAGGGACTCGGACGGGGTGAGCAGTTCTTC
size: .
J: TRBJ2-1
V: TRBV5-6
D: .

CDR3: CASLLAPDSGDEQYF
DNA: TGTGCCAGCCTACTAGCGCCCGACTCCGGTGACGAGCAGTACTTC
size: .
J: TRBJ2-7
V: TRBV28
D: TRBD2

CDR3: CSVVESGVPGEGYTF
DNA: TGCAGCGTTGTAGAGTCCGGCGTGCCGGGGGAAGGCTACACCTTC
size: .
J: TRBJ1-2
V: TRBV29-1
D: .

CDR3: CASSSKLYGEQYF
DNA: TGTGCCAGCAGCTCAAAGCTTTACGGCGAGCAGTACTTC
size: .
J: TRBJ2-7
V: TRBV7-2
D: .

CDR3: CASSSRSKNIQYF
DNA: TGTGCCAGCAGTTCCAGGTCCAAAAACATTCAGTACTTC
size: .
J: TRBJ2-4
V: TRBV12-3/TRBV12-4
D: .